This T cell receptor (beta chain) was sequenced for a study of immune cell composition in non-small cell lung cancer. Study-wide results and caveats: Squamous carcinomas (approximately 75%) more often had tumour-associated clones >0.5% than adenocarcinomas (33%).

This clone came up once. Its cognate antigen is unknown. The protocol was immunoSEQ multiplex PCR, while the TCRdb copy is restricted to in-frame clones and leaves out a portion. The sample has approximately 2,100 clones, over 70% seen once; the top ten hold approximately 13%. Trimming pared 5 bases from V and 4 bases from J, leaving 12 bases between. This CDR3 spans 14 amino acids. From germline, CDR1 is MNHNY and CDR2 SVGAGI (reference sequence). The sequence came from a human donor with non-small cell lung cancer. The chain couples TRBV6-6 to TRBJ1-3; a possible D gene is TRBD1 (5 bases). Source material: lung tumor tissue. The CDR3 coding sequence is TGTGCCAGCAGTCCCCGACAGCCCGGAAACACCATATATTTT. This translates into CASSPRQPGNTIYF.